The 19 T cell receptor beta chains presented below share a single source sample, sequenced in a study of blood T cell repertoires in COVID-19 (dated by TCRdb to 2018 to 2021). The library was produced with the immunoSEQ multiplex PCR assay. As stored in TCRdb, this immuneACCESS dataset retains in-frame rearrangements with V and J assigned. A fraction of the clones does not appear; measured against another copy, unresolved V genes explain less than half of the discrepancy, and the remainder lacks a known reason. The sample has more than 85,000 clones on record, 75% of them singletons. Of the sample, about 4.2% falls within the top ten clones. Sequencing was carried out using peripheral blood. The source of these receptors is a woman between 45 and 65 years old with acute or convalescent COVID-19.

The genes are TRBV27 and TRBJ1-2; the D is unclear. CDR1 and CDR2 (germline): MNHEY, SMNVEV (reference sequence). Trimming stripped 0 bases from V and 6 bases from J, with 11 bases between. The CDR3 is 14 amino acids. The CDR3 region is CASSLSVPSDGYTF. CDR3 DNA sequence: TGTGCCAGCAGTTTATCGGTTCCTTCGGATGGCTACACCTTC.

J is TRBJ2-1 and V is TRBV10-3; weak D call: TRBD2 (5 bases). The CDR3 consists of 13 residues. Per the germline V gene, CDR1 is ENHRY and CDR2 is SYGVKD. Deletions cut 3 bases from V and 4 bases from J, with 7 bases between. CDR3 residues: CAISDTGYNEQFF. The DNA of the CDR3 is TGTGCCATCAGTGATACGGGGTACAATGAGCAGTTCTTC.

The chain combines TRBV6-2 or TRBV6-3 with TRBJ2-7; unclear D gene. The V end lost 5 bases, the J end lost 0 bases, and 20 bases lay between the germline ends. Germline CDR1 and CDR2: MNHEY and SVGEGT. There are 17 residues in the CDR3. The CDR3 bases are TGTGCCAGCAGTCTCTACCCCCCCATTCGTCGCTCCTACGAGCAGTACTTC. Amino acid sequence: CASSLYPPIRRSYEQYF.

J is TRBJ2-3 and V is TRBV7-2, with 16 bases identical to TRBD2. Trimming at V came to 8 bases and at J to 14 bases, leaving 16 bases not matched to a gene. Germline CDR1 SGHTA, CDR2 FQGNSA. The CDR3 has 16 amino acids. The CDR3 loop is CASQQSPAGTSGGGYF. The CDR3 DNA is TGTGCCAGCCAGCAGTCGCCAGCCGGGACTAGCGGGGGGGGGTATTTT.

The chain recombines TRBV2 with TRBJ1-1; possibly TRBD1 for D (5 bases). CDR1 and CDR2 (germline): SNHLY, FYNNEI. V lost 4 bases, J lost 6 bases, and 15 bases lay in between. The CDR3 runs to 14 residues. The CDR3 here is CASSVGGGGSEAFF. CDR3 in DNA: TGTGCCAGCAGTGTCGGCGGCGGGGGGTCTGAAGCTTTCTTT. Filled out from reference TRBV2 and TRBJ1-1, the complete variable domain reads EPEVTQTPSHQVTQMGQEVILRCVPISNHLYFYWYRQILGQKVEFLVSFYNNEISEKSEIFDDQFSVERPDGSNFTLKIRSTKLEDSAMYFCASSVGGGGSEAFFGQGTRLTVV.

The J gene is TRBJ2-2, the V gene TRBV19, with TRBD1 matching over 7 bases. CDR1 and CDR2 (germline): LNHDA, SQIVND (reference sequence). With V trimmed by 0 bases and J by 5 bases, 3 bases remained unmatched. This CDR3 contains 15 residues. The CDR3 loop is CASSIEGGRTGELFF. As DNA, the CDR3 is TGTGCCAGTAGTATAGAAGGGGGCAGGACCGGGGAGCTGTTTTTT.

This rearrangement joins TRBV3-1 (or the pseudogene TRBV3-2) to TRBJ1-4; D may be TRBD1 (5 bases). CDR1 and CDR2 (germline): LGHDT, YNNKEL (reference sequence). The CDR3 consists of 14 residues. The V end was cut by 1 base, the J end by 8 bases, with 11 bases between. DNA of the CDR3: TGTGCCAGCAGCCAAGGGCTTACAGGCGAAAAACTGTTTTTT. It translates to CASSQGLTGEKLFF.

Here the CDR3 DNA reads TGTGCCAGCAGCTTATACAGGGGGCAAGATGGCTACACCTTC. Residues: CASSLYRGQDGYTF. The J gene is TRBJ1-2, the V gene TRBV7-2; the match to TRBD1 covers 9 bases. The CDR3 extends over 14 amino acids. The germline gives CDR1 SGHTA, CDR2 FQGNSA. After removal of 2 bases from V and 6 bases from J, the junction contained 4 bases not matched to a gene.

The V call is TRBV19, the J call TRBJ1-3; no reliable D call. Germline-derived CDR1 and CDR2 are LNHDA and SQIVND (reference sequence). The V end lost 5 bases, the J end lost 0 bases, and 14 bases lay between the germline ends. The CDR3 has 16 residues. This chain's CDR3 is CASSPGSERSGNTIYF. DNA for the CDR3: TGTGCCAGTAGTCCGGGGTCTGAACGCTCTGGAAACACCATATATTTT.

This chain connects TRBV13 to TRBJ2-3; no firm D call. This CDR3 region has 14 residues. Deletions cut 2 bases from V and 5 bases from J, with 11 bases between. The germline gives CDR1 PRHDT, CDR2 FYEKMQ (reference sequence). The CDR3: CASSLTRLQDTQYF. The CDR3 nucleotides are TGTGCCAGCAGCTTAACCCGACTGCAAGATACGCAGTATTTT.

V is TRBV7-2 and J is TRBJ1-1; D gene uncertain. The germline CDR1 and CDR2 sequences are SGHTA and FQGNSA. This CDR3 comprises 11 residues. V lost 2 bases and J lost 8, with 6 bases in between. Written as DNA, the CDR3 is TGTGCCAGCAGCTTATACAGAGAAGCTTTCTTT. It is translated as CASSLYREAFF.

This chain links TRBV19 with TRBJ2-1; 14 nucleotides line up with TRBD2. Trimming removed 6 bases from V and 9 bases from J; junction bases left unmatched: 7. Germline V gene lookup returns CDR1 LNHDA and CDR2 SQIVND (reference sequence). The CDR3 spans 15 residues. The CDR3 DNA sequence: TGTGCCAGTAGGCGAGGGACTAGCGGGGGCCCTGAGCAGTTCTTC. Encoded protein: CASRRGTSGGPEQFF. Supplemented by reference TRBV19 and TRBJ2-1, the full variable domain reads DGGITQSPKYLFRKEGQNVTLSCEQNLNHDAMYWYRQDPGQGLRLIYYSQIVNDFQKGDIAEGYSVSREKKESFPLTVTSAQKNPTAFYLCASRRGTSGGPEQFFGPGTRLTVL.

The gene calls are TRBV20-1 and TRBJ1-2, with D uncertain. Germline CDR1 DFQATT, CDR2 SNEGSKA (reference sequence). Trimming cost V 2 bases and J 4 bases, with 5 bases left between them. There are 11 residues in the CDR3. The CDR3 DNA reads TGCAGTGCTAGAACAGTCTATGGCTACACCTTC. The encoded protein is CSARTVYGYTF.

This clone appeared a few times. V gene TRBV12-3 or TRBV12-4 combines with J gene TRBJ1-1; no firm D call. V lost 1 base to trimming and J lost 1 base, with 4 bases between them. The CDR3 has 13 amino acids. The CDR3 loop is CASSLGGNTEAFF. The CDR3 nucleotides read TGTGCCAGCAGTTTAGGCGGGAACACTGAAGCTTTCTTT.

The chain is built from TRBV7-9 and TRBJ2-4; maybe TRBD2 (5 bases). Germline CDR1 reads SEHNR; CDR2 reads FQNEAQ (reference sequence). The CDR3 is 14 amino acids. V was trimmed by 1 base and J by 6 bases, leaving 10 bases between them. The CDR3 spells CASSLGGERNIQYF. Here the CDR3 DNA reads TGTGCCAGCAGCTTAGGTGGGGAGCGAAACATTCAGTACTTC. Looking up the rest from reference TRBV7-9 and TRBJ2-4 gives the full variable domain: DTGVSQNPRHKITKRGQNVTFRCDPISEHNRLYWYRQTLGQGPEFLTYFQNEAQLEKSRLLSDRFSAERPKGSFSTLEIQRTEQGDSAMYLCASSLGGERNIQYFGAGTRLSVL.

The table lists this clone with a few counts. This chain uses TRBV5-4 with TRBJ1-1; no clear D gene. V dropped 3 bases and J dropped 8 bases, with 17 bases sitting between them. Germline CDR1 reads SGHNT; CDR2 reads YYREEE (reference sequence). This CDR3 contains 14 residues. As DNA, the CDR3 is TGTGCCAGCAGCTCCGCAATGCAGACTCCCGAAGCTTTCTTT. Its protein product is CASSSAMQTPEAFF.

This CDR3 is CASSLSRGMTEAFF. The CDR3 DNA follows: TGTGCCAGCAGCCTCAGTCGGGGAATGACTGAAGCTTTCTTT. The V call is TRBV7-9, the J call TRBJ1-1; unclear D gene. Trimming removed 5 bases at V and 5 bases at J, with 15 bases between. CDR1 is SEHNR and CDR2 is FQNEAQ in the germline V gene (reference sequence). The CDR3 extends over 14 amino acids.

V is TRBV30 and J is TRBJ1-1; D gene unclear. The length of the CDR3 is 13 residues. V gave up 3 bases and J gave up 0 bases, with 8 bases separating them. Per the germline V gene, CDR1 is GTSNPN and CDR2 is SVGIG (reference sequence). The DNA of the CDR3 is TGTGCCTGGAGCCTAAATTTGAACACTGAAGCTTTCTTT. This gives the protein CAWSLNLNTEAFF. Combining the CDR3 with reference TRBV30 and TRBJ1-1 gives the whole variable domain SQTIHQWPATLVQPVGSPLSLECTVEGTSNPNLYWYRQAAGRGLQLLFYSVGIGQISSEVPQNLSASRPQDRQFILSSKKLLLSDSGFYLCAWSLNLNTEAFFGQGTRLTVV.

To note about this clone: The junction does not match germline at one end; this may be a read error. This chain joins TRBV3-1 (or the pseudogene TRBV3-2) and TRBJ1-6; possibly TRBD1 for D (6 bases). The CDR3 extends over 13 amino acids. Germline V gene sequence: CDR1 LGHDT, CDR2 YNNKEL (reference sequence). The CDR3 region has the DNA TGTGCCAGCAGCGAAGACAGGAATTCACCCCTCCACTTT. Protein product: CASSEDRNSPLHF.